The sequence of this T cell receptor (beta chain) was determined in a study of cytomegalovirus exposure and HLA in healthy donors. The overall study: Among 398 genotyped donors, 80% to 90% fell in the Caucasian-associated ancestry cluster. Overall study results and limits: Earlier analysis found most TCR beta V segments productive about 87% or about 30% of the time.

Germline V CDR1 and CDR2: MGHRA, YSYEKL. J lost 4 bases, V lost 5 bases, and 13 bases had no gene match. CDR3 length: 17 residues. Primers for the PCR totalled 60 Vbeta and 13 Jbeta. Libraries were prepared by immunoSEQ multiplex PCR; TCRdb keeps only in-frame clonotypes and omits some of them. In the table there are more than 75,000 clones, 60% to 80% of which are singletons. A remark on this clone: What it binds is not known.

The origin of this receptor is a woman aged 35 to 49 in good health and CMV-seronegative. The rearrangement links TRBV4-1 to TRBJ2-5; 10 nucleotides line up with TRBD2. Sequenced sample: PBMCs. CDR3 nucleotides: TGCGCCAGCAGCGCAAGGATTAAGCGGGGGGGCGTAGAGACCCAGTACTTC. It codes for CASSARIKRGGVETQYF.